This T cell receptor beta chain was observed in a study of OX40 agonist ivuxolimab in advanced cancers. The assay was immunoSEQ multiplex PCR, and TCRdb's table has in-frame clones only and misses some. The table shows under 65,000 clones, with around 83% occurring only once. General study findings and limits: Both CD4+ and CD8+ T cell populations in blood had undergone clonal expansion by week 6 at 0.1 to 3.0 mg/kg.

For this clone: The target antigen is unknown.

The germline CDR1 and CDR2 sequences are MNHNS and SASEGT. The CDR3 length is 15 residues. Trimming took 6 bases from V and 4 from J, leaving 19 bases between them. The TCR sequence derives from an adult with an advanced solid tumor such as melanoma, head and neck, liver or kidney cancer. This sequence joins TRBV6-1 and TRBJ2-7; D is perhaps TRBD1 (5 bases). Specimen: CD4+ or CD8+ T cells sorted from blood, collected in a trial of the OX40 agonist ivuxolimab. The CDR3 bases are TGTGCCAGCAGGGCCGACAGACTTGCCATTTACGAGCAGTACTTC. Its protein is CASRADRLAIYEQYF.